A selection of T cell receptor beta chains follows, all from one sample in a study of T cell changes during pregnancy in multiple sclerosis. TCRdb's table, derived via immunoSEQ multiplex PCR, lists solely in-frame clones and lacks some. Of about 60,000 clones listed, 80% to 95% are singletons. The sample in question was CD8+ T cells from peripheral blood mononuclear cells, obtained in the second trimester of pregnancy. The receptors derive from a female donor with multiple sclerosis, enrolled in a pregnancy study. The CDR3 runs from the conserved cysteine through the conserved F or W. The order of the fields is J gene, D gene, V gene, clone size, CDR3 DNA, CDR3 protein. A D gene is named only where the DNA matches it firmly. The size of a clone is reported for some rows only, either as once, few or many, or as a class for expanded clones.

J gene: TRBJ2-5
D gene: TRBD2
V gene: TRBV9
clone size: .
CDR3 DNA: TGTGCCAGCAGCCCCGGTACTAGCGGGAGAAAAGAGACCCAGTACTTC
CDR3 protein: CASSPGTSGRKETQYF

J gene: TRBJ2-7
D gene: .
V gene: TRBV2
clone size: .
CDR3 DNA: TGTGCCAGCCTCCTCGGGTTCTACGAGCAGTACTTC
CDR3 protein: CASLLGFYEQYF

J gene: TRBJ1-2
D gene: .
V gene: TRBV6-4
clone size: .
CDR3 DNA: TGTGCCAGCAGTGAGACGGGTGACGCTAACTATGGCTACACCTTC
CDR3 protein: CASSETGDANYGYTF

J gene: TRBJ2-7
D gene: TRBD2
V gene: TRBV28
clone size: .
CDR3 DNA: TGTGCCAGCAAAAGGTCTGCGGGAGGGCCCTACGAGCAGTACTTC
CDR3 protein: CASKRSAGGPYEQYF

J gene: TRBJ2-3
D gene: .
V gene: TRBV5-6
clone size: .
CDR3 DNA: TGTGCCAGCAGCTTGTCAAGCACAGATACGCAGTATTTT
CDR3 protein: CASSLSSTDTQYF

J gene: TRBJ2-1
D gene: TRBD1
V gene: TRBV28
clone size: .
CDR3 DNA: TGTGCCAGCAGTTTACCCCGACAGGGCCCGGGGAATGAGCAGTTCTTC
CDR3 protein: CASSLPRQGPGNEQFF

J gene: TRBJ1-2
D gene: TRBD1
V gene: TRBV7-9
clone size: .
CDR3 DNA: TGTGCCAGCAGCGTACAGGGACAGGGAGATGGCTACACCTTC
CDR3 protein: CASSVQGQGDGYTF

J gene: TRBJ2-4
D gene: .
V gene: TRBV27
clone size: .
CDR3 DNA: TGTGCCAGCAGTTTACTTAGGGGCGCTGCGACAGACATAAACATTCAGTACTTC
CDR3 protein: CASSLLRGAATDINIQYF

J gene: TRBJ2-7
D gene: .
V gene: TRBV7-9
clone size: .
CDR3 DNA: TGTGCCAGCAGCGCTGTGGGGGGATCCTACGAGCAGTACTTC
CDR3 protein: CASSAVGGSYEQYF

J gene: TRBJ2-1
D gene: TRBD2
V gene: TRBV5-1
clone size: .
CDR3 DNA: TGCGCCAGCAGCCCGGGGGGCTCCTACAATGAGCAGTTCTTC
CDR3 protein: CASSPGGSYNEQFF

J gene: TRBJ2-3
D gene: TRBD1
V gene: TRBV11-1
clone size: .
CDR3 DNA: TGTGCCAGCAGCTCCCGGACAGGGGTTGGCACAGATACGCAGTATTTT
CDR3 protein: CASSSRTGVGTDTQYF

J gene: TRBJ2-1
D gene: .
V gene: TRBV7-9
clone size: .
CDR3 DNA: TGTGCCAGCAGCCCCAGAATACCGTCTGGACAGCCCTACAATGAGCAGTTCTTC
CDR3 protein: CASSPRIPSGQPYNEQFF

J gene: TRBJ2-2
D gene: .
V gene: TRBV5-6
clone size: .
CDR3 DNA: TGTGCCAGCACCGGGACTCTAAACACCGGGGAGCTGTTTTTT
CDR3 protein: CASTGTLNTGELFF

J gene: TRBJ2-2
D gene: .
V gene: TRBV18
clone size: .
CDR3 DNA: TGTGCCAGCTCACCACTTGAAGGGGCGAACACCGGGGAGCTGTTTTTT
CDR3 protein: CASSPLEGANTGELFF

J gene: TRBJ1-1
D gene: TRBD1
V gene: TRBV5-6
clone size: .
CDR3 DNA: TGTGCCAGCAGCTTGGGGACAGGGAACACTGAAGCTTTCTTT
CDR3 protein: CASSLGTGNTEAFF

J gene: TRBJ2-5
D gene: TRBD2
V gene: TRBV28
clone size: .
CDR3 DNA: TGTGCCAGCAGTTTCACGGGAGGGCCGTTAGAGACCCAGTACTTC
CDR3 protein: CASSFTGGPLETQYF

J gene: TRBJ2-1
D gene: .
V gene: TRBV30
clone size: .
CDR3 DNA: TGTGCCTGGAGACCAAGGAGTATGAGGGAGCAGTTCTTC
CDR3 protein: CAWRPRSMREQFF

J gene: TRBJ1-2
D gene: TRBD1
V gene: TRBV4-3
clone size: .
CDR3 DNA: TGCGCCAGCAGCCAAGACCCCAGGGGGGAGGACTACACCTTC
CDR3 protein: CASSQDPRGEDYTF

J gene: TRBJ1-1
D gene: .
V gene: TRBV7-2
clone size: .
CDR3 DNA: TGTGCCAGCAGTCCCCTGCGGTCGGGCACTGAAGCTTTCTTT
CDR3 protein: CASSPLRSGTEAFF

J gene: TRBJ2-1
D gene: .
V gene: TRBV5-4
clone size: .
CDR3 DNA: TGTGCCAGCAGCGGGATGGGGCCTCTTGAGCAGTTCTTC
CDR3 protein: CASSGMGPLEQFF

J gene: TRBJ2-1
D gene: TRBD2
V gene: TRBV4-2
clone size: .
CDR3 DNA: TGTGCCAGCAGCACCTCACTAGCGGGAGGAACCTACAATGAGCAGTTCTTC
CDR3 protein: CASSTSLAGGTYNEQFF

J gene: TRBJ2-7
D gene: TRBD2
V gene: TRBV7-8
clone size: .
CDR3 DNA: TGTGCCAGCAGCTCCACTAGCGGGAGGGCACTCTACGAGCAGTACTTC
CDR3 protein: CASSSTSGRALYEQYF

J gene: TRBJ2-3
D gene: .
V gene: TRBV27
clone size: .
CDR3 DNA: TGTGCCAGCAGTTTAAATGAGGGAGGTGTCACAGATACGCAGTATTTT
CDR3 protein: CASSLNEGGVTDTQYF

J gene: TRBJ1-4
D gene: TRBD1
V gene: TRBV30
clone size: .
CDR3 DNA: TGTGCCTGGGGGGGGACAGCAACTAATGAAAAACTGTTTTTT
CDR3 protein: CAWGGTATNEKLFF

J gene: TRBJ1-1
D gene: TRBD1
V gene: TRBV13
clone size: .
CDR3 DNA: TGTGCCAGCAGCGCCGGGACAGGGGGTTTGGCTGAAGCTTTCTTT
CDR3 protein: CASSAGTGGLAEAFF

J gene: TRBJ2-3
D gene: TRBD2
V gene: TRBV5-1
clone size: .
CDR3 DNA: TGCGCCAGCAGCTTGGCCGGACTAGCGGGAGTCGCCCGCACAGATACGCAGTATTTT
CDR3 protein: CASSLAGLAGVARTDTQYF

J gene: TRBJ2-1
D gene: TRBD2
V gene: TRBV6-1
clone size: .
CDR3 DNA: TGTGCCAGCAGGAGCGGGAGTAGGGGCAATGAGCAGTTCTTC
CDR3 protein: CASRSGSRGNEQFF

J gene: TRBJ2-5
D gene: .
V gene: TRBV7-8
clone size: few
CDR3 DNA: TGTGCCAGCAGCTTCTGGAACAGGGAGATTGAGACCCAGTACTTC
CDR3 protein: CASSFWNREIETQYF

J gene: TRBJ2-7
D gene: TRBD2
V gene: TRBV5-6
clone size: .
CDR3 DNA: TGTGCCAGCAGCGGATGGGACGGACTAGCGGGAGGCAACGAGCAGTACTTC
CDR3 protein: CASSGWDGLAGGNEQYF

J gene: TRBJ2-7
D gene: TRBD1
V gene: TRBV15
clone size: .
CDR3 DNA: TGTGCCACCAGCAGCCGCGGACAGGCCTCCGAGCAGTACTTC
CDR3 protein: CATSSRGQASEQYF

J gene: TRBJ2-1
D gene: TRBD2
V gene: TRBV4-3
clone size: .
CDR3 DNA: TGCGCCAGCAGCCAAGATCTAGCGGGACTAGCGGGTACCTACAATGAGCAGTTCTTC
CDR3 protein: CASSQDLAGLAGTYNEQFF

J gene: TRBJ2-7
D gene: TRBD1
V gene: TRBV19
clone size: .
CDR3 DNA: TGTGCCAGTAGTCCCGGACAGGGTTGGTACGAGCAGTACTTC
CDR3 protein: CASSPGQGWYEQYF

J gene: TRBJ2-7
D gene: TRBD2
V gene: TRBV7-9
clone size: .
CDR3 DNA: TGTGCCAGCAGCTTAGAGTCTAGCGGAAGCTACGAGCAGTACTTC
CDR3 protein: CASSLESSGSYEQYF

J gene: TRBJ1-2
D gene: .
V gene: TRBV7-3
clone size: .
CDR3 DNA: TGTGCCAGCAGCTCTAATGGGGGCGGACTCTATGGCTACACCTTC
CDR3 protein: CASSSNGGGLYGYTF

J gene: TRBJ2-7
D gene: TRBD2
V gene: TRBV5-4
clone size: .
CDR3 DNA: TGTGCCAGCAGCTCGGGACTAGCAGTCCCCGAGCAGTACTTC
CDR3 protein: CASSSGLAVPEQYF